These 30 T cell receptor beta chains were sequenced from one sample in a study of blood T cell repertoires in COVID-19. Profiled with immunoSEQ multiplex PCR; TCRdb holds only in-frame clones, not every one. The data contain roughly 200,000 clones, about 85% of them singletons. The source material was peripheral blood. The receptors here all came from a man in his 60s with active or convalescent COVID-19.

The chain is built from TRBV11-2 and TRBJ1-4; 8 positions agree with TRBD1. This CDR3 spans 16 amino acids. The J segment lost 5 bases and the V segment lost 2 bases, leaving 7 bases of the junction unmatched. Germline V lookup: CDR1 SGHAT, CDR2 FQNNGV. CDR3 nucleotide sequence: TGTGCCAGCAGCTTAAACAGGGGGGTAGCAAATGAAAAACTGTTTTTT. As protein: CASSLNRGVANEKLFF.

The rearrangement links TRBV4-2 to TRBJ2-1; 13 bases are a match to TRBD2. In germline, CDR1 is LGHNA, CDR2 YNFKEQ. J gave up 0 bases and V 4 bases, and 6 bases lay outside the gene matches. The CDR3 is 18 amino acids. The CDR3, as DNA: TGTGCCAGCAGCCCCGGGACTAGCGGGGACCCCTCCTACAATGAGCAGTTCTTC. Residues: CASSPGTSGDPSYNEQFF.

The rearrangement joins TRBV3-1 (or the pseudogene TRBV3-2) to TRBJ1-4; D gene ambiguous. Germline V CDR1 and CDR2: LGHDT, YNNKEL (reference sequence). Trimming stripped 2 bases from V and 6 bases from J, with 4 bases between. The CDR3 contains 12 residues. The CDR3 DNA sequence: TGTGCCAGCAGCCAAACGGATGAAAAACTGTTTTTT. Its protein is CASSQTDEKLFF.

The chain joins TRBV5-1 to TRBJ2-1; TRBD2 matches 10 bases. This CDR3 has 15 residues. Germline V lookup: CDR1 SGHRS, CDR2 YFSETQ. Trimming cost V 4 bases and J 8 bases; bases outside gene matches: 9. The CDR3 bases are TGCGCCAGCAGCGCAAGCGGGGGGGCGATAGATGAGCAGTTCTTC. As protein: CASSASGGAIDEQFF.

This clone has a handful of counts. The CDR3 reads CASSLANRGLLGEQYF. The CDR3 DNA follows: TGTGCCAGCAGCTTGGCCAATAGGGGACTCCTGGGGGAGCAGTACTTC. This chain uses TRBV5-6 with TRBJ2-7; perhaps TRBD2 as D (6 bases). Germline lookup yields CDR1 SGHDT and CDR2 YYEEEE. Trimming took off 0 bases at V and 7 bases at J, with 20 bases between the two ends. This CDR3 has 16 residues.

In regard to this clone: Relative to the germline gene, one junction end is altered; a read error may explain this. V is TRBV6-5 and J is TRBJ2-5; 7 bases agree with TRBD1. Per germline, CDR1 MNHEY and CDR2 SVGAGI. CDR3 size: 14 residues. The DNA for the CDR3 is TGTGCCACACAACAGGGGCCTTACCAAGAGGCCCAGTACTTC. This gives the protein CATQQGPYQEAQYF.

The chain is built from TRBV7-9 and TRBJ2-7, with unresolved D. This CDR3 is built from 12 residues. Germline V CDR1 and CDR2: SEHNR, FQNEAQ (reference sequence). The ends were cut back, 5 bases at V and 2 bases at J, with 7 bases in the middle. The CDR3 region is CASSREAYEQYF. CDR3 sequence (DNA): TGTGCCAGCAGCCGCGAAGCCTACGAGCAGTACTTC.

The chain combines TRBV7-9 with TRBJ1-2; 8 positions match TRBD1. The CDR3 length is 13 residues. Germline V CDR1 and CDR2: SEHNR, FQNEAQ (reference sequence). V was pared by 2 bases and J by 8 bases, with 4 bases of the junction left unmatched. Here the CDR3 reads CASSLSRGLGYTF. The CDR3 DNA is TGTGCCAGCAGCTTAAGCAGGGGGCTCGGCTACACCTTC. The variable domain in full, with the rest retrieved from reference TRBV7-9 and TRBJ1-2, is DTGVSQNPRHKITKRGQNVTFRCDPISEHNRLYWYRQTLGQGPEFLTYFQNEAQLEKSRLLSDRFSAERPKGSFSTLEIQRTEQGDSAMYLCASSLSRGLGYTFGSGTRLTVV.

The chain recombines TRBV4-1 with TRBJ2-3; 10 nucleotides match TRBD2. The ends lost 0 bases at V and 8 bases at J; junction bases unmatched: 8. Germline-derived CDR1 and CDR2 are MGHRA and YSYEKL. The CDR3 is made up of 16 amino acids. The DNA of the CDR3 is TGCGCCAGCAGCCAAGAAGCGCTAGCGGGGGTTGGTACGCAGTATTTT. Its translation: CASSQEALAGVGTQYF.

As DNA, the CDR3 is TGTGCCAGCAGCTTACAGCCCGCTAGCGGGAAGACCGGGGAGCTGTTTTTT. This encodes CASSLQPASGKTGELFF. This chain joins TRBV7-3 and TRBJ2-2; the match to TRBD2 covers 9 bases. Unmatched junction bases numbered 9, after V lost 2 bases and J lost 5 bases. CDR3 length equals 17 residues. Germline loops: CDR1 SGHTA, CDR2 FQGTGA.

The chain joins TRBV29-1 to TRBJ2-1; weak D call: TRBD2 (5 bases). The V gene's germline CDR1 is SQVTM and CDR2 ANQGSEA. V shed 3 bases and J shed 0 bases, with 12 bases lying between them. The CDR3 runs 15 residues. The CDR3 spells CSVEGERSSYNEQFF. In DNA form, the CDR3 reads TGCAGCGTTGAGGGAGAGCGGAGCTCCTACAATGAGCAGTTCTTC.

The rearrangement joins TRBV25-1 to TRBJ1-2; D might be TRBD1 (6 bases). Germline CDR1 is MGHDK and CDR2 is SYGVNS. This CDR3 spans 13 amino acids. Trimming cost V 5 bases and J 6 bases, with 13 bases left between them. The DNA of the CDR3 is TGTGCCAGCAGTCGGGACACACTAAATGGCTACACCTTC. Amino acids: CASSRDTLNGYTF.

The genes are TRBV11-2 and TRBJ2-5; TRBD1 is a possible D gene (5 bases). CDR3 length: 13 amino acids. CDR1 is SGHAT and CDR2 is FQNNGV in the germline V gene. V was clipped by 2 bases and J by 4 bases, with 8 bases between them. The CDR3 nucleotides read TGTGCCAGCAGCTTACCAGGGTCAGAGACCCAGTACTTC. It specifies CASSLPGSETQYF.

The chain recombines TRBV5-1 with TRBJ2-2; D possibly corresponds to TRBD2 (7 bases). The germline CDR1 and CDR2 sequences are SGHRS and YFSETQ. Trimming left V 3 bases short and J 7 bases short, with 16 bases between. The CDR3 runs 15 residues. CDR3 bases: TGCGCCAGCAGCTCTTCTAAGGGGGGGGACGGGGAGCTGTTTTTT. Translation: CASSSSKGGDGELFF.

The chain has TRBV4-2 and TRBJ2-5, with TRBD2 identical over 9 bases. Trimming cost V 1 base and J 1 base; bases outside gene matches: 4. The length of the CDR3 is 16 residues. From germline, CDR1 is LGHNA and CDR2 YNFKEQ. Here the CDR3 reads CASSQASGGPQETQYF. DNA for the CDR3: TGTGCCAGCAGCCAAGCGAGCGGGGGGCCCCAAGAGACCCAGTACTTC.

CDR3 sequence: CASSPDTGNEQFF. The DNA of the CDR3 is TGTGCCAGCAGCCCTGATACGGGCAATGAGCAGTTCTTC. This chain joins TRBV4-2 and TRBJ2-1; the D is unclear. The germline gives CDR1 LGHNA, CDR2 YNFKEQ. V gave up 4 bases and J gave up 6 bases, with 10 bases separating them. This CDR3 has 13 amino acids.

The V and J genes are TRBV4-2 and TRBJ2-1; D unresolved. Germline V CDR1 and CDR2: LGHNA, YNFKEQ. V dropped 5 bases and J dropped 6 bases, with 11 bases sitting between them. This CDR3 spans 13 amino acids. The CDR3 region is CASSGRVANEQFF. CDR3 DNA sequence: TGTGCCAGCAGCGGTAGAGTCGCCAATGAGCAGTTCTTC.

The gene calls are TRBV7-9 and TRBJ1-2; possibly TRBD1 for D (6 bases). There are 14 residues in the CDR3. Germline V gene sequence: CDR1 SEHNR, CDR2 FQNEAQ (reference sequence). Between the trimmed V and J ends, which lost 3 bases and 5 bases, there was a span of 13 bases. The CDR3 DNA follows: TGTGCCAGCAGCTTTGGAACAGGGATTTATGGCTACACCTTC. Translation gives CASSFGTGIYGYTF.

This chain connects TRBV3-1 (or the pseudogene TRBV3-2) to TRBJ2-3; unclear D gene. Germline V gene sequence: CDR1 LGHDT, CDR2 YNNKEL (reference sequence). Trimming cost V 6 bases and J 2 bases, with 3 bases left between them. CDR3 length: 11 residues. CDR3 protein: CASSYTDTQYF. For the CDR3, the DNA is TGTGCCAGCAGTTACACAGATACGCAGTATTTT.

V is TRBV29-1 and J is TRBJ1-3, with D perhaps matching TRBD1 (6 bases). Looked up from germline, CDR1 is SQVTM and CDR2 is ANQGSEA. Trimming cost V 4 bases and J 2 bases, with 9 bases left between them. The CDR3 is made up of 13 amino acids. CDR3 residues: CSVVSGAGNTIYF. DNA of the CDR3: TGCAGCGTTGTGTCAGGGGCTGGAAACACCATATATTTT.

The genes are TRBV5-1 and TRBJ2-7; 11 bases align to TRBD1. The CDR3 contains 14 residues. V was pared by 4 bases and J by 10 bases, with 10 bases of the junction left unmatched. Germline lookup yields CDR1 SGHRS and CDR2 YFSETQ. CDR3 bases: TGCGCCAGCAGCCCTGGACAGGGGGCGCTCGCTCAGTACTTC. This translates into CASSPGQGALAQYF.

The rearrangement links TRBV30 to TRBJ1-1; D is possibly TRBD1 (6 bases). Between the trimmed V and J ends, which lost 2 bases and 4 bases, there was a span of 11 bases. CDR3 length equals 13 residues. Germline CDR1 GTSNPN, CDR2 SVGIG (reference sequence). The CDR3: CAWSRGGATEAFF. The CDR3 DNA follows: TGTGCCTGGAGTCGAGGGGGAGCCACTGAAGCTTTCTTT.

This chain connects TRBV7-9 to TRBJ1-1; TRBD1 aligns across 9 bases. J lost 4 bases, V lost 4 bases, and 10 bases had no gene match. Germline V gives CDR1 SEHNR, CDR2 FQNEAQ (reference sequence). The CDR3 is made up of 16 amino acids. DNA of the CDR3: TGTGCCAGCAGCTATGGACAGGGGACGCGGCCCACTGAAGCTTTCTTT. Its translation is CASSYGQGTRPTEAFF.

The sample holds a few counts of this clone. The chain recombines TRBV6-5 with TRBJ1-6, with 7 nucleotides matching TRBD1. V lost 5 bases to trimming and J lost 6 bases; unmatched junction nucleotides: 7. The germline CDR1 and CDR2 sequences are MNHEY and SVGAGI. This CDR3 spans 15 amino acids. CDR3 sequence reads: CASSLGGTANSPLHF. CDR3 nucleotide sequence: TGTGCCAGCAGTCTGGGCGGGACAGCTAATTCACCCCTCCACTTT.

This chain connects TRBV19 to TRBJ2-2, with 10 bases lining up with TRBD1. The CDR3 loop spans 15 amino acids. Trimming cost V 5 bases and J 5 bases; bases outside gene matches: 5. Looked up from germline, CDR1 is LNHDA and CDR2 is SQIVND (reference sequence). The CDR3 sequence is CASSDRGPGTGELFF. The CDR3, as DNA: TGTGCCAGTAGTGACAGGGGGCCAGGGACCGGGGAGCTGTTTTTT.

J is TRBJ1-2 and V is TRBV5-4; possible D gene TRBD1, 5 bases. This CDR3 has 13 residues. Trimming took 3 bases from V and 5 from J, leaving 11 bases between them. The germline V gene encodes CDR1 SGHNT and CDR2 YYREEE (reference sequence). The CDR3 is CASSSGLLYGYTF. The CDR3 DNA reads TGTGCCAGCAGCTCGGGACTTTTGTATGGCTACACCTTC.

V and J are TRBV7-9 and TRBJ1-3, with TRBD1 as a possible D gene (5 bases). Germline-derived CDR1 and CDR2 are SEHNR and FQNEAQ (reference sequence). V was pared by 6 bases and J by 4 bases, with 16 bases between. The CDR3 contains 15 residues. The CDR3 loop reads CASRAAGTGGNTIYF. For the CDR3, the DNA is TGTGCCAGCAGGGCGGCAGGGACTGGAGGAAACACCATATATTTT.

The chain has TRBV18 and TRBJ1-1, with D tentatively TRBD1 (6 bases). The CDR3 totals 14 residues. CDR1 is KGHSH, CDR2 LQKENI, per germline. V was cut by 8 bases and J by 2 bases, with 15 bases left in between. CDR3 amino acids: CASARQDTNTEAFF. CDR3 DNA sequence: TGTGCCAGCGCGAGACAGGATACAAACACTGAAGCTTTCTTT.

The V gene is TRBV9, the J gene TRBJ2-3, with TRBD2 identical over 7 bases. The V segment lost 10 bases and the J segment 2 bases; nucleotides outside the gene matches: 13. Germline V gene data show CDR1 as SGDLS and CDR2 as YYNGEE. This CDR3 region has 15 residues. CDR3 in amino acids: CAGGRGSGDTDTQYF. The CDR3, as DNA: TGTGCCGGGGGAAGGGGCAGCGGGGACACAGATACGCAGTATTTT. Supplemented by reference TRBV9 and TRBJ2-3, the full variable domain reads DSGVTQTPKHLITATGQRVTLRCSPRSGDLSVYWYQQSLDQGLQFLIQYYNGEERAKGNILERFSAQQFPDLHSELNLSSLELGDSALYFCAGGRGSGDTDTQYFGPGTRLTVL.

The rearrangement links TRBV7-6 to TRBJ2-2, with D perhaps matching TRBD2 (5 bases). The CDR3 is 18 amino acids. In germline, CDR1 is SGHVS, CDR2 FNYEAQ. V lost 2 bases to trimming and J lost 3 bases, with 19 bases between them. CDR3 region: CASSLRASLRADTGELFF. CDR3 bases: TGTGCCAGCAGCTTAAGGGCTAGCCTCCGAGCCGACACCGGGGAGCTGTTTTTT. Drawing the rest from reference TRBV7-6 and TRBJ2-2, the complete variable domain is GAGVSQSPRYKVTKRGQDVALRCDPISGHVSLYWYRQALGQGPEFLTYFNYEAQQDKSGLPNDRFSAERPEGSISTLTIQRTEQRDSAMYRCASSLRASLRADTGELFFGEGSRLTVL.